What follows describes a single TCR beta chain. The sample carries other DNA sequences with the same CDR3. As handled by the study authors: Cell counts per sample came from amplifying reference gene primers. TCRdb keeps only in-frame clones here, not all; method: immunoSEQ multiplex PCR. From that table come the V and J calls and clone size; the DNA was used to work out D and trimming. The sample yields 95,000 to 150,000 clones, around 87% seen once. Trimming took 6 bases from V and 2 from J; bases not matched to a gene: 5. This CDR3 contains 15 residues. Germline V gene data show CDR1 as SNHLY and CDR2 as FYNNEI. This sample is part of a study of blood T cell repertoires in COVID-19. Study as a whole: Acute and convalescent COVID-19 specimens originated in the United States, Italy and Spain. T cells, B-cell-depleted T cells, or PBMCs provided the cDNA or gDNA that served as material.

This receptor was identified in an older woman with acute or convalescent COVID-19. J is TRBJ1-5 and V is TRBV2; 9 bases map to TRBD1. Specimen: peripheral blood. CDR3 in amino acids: CASREQGAGNQPQHF. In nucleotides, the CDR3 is TGTGCCAGCAGAGAACAGGGGGCGGGCAATCAGCCCCAGCATTTT.